Shown below are 5 T cell receptor beta chains from a single sample sequenced in a study of blood T cell repertoires in COVID-19. Repertoires were generated with immunoSEQ multiplex PCR, while TCRdb's copy carries only in-frame clones and drops some. The sample includes about 160,000 clones, about 93% of them seen just once. Sequencing input: peripheral blood. Receptors originate from a woman in her forties or fifties with acute or convalescent COVID-19.

This sequence joins TRBV19 and TRBJ1-5, with D perhaps TRBD1 (6 bases). V was pared by 0 bases and J by 7 bases, with 13 bases between. Per germline, CDR1 LNHDA and CDR2 SQIVND (reference sequence). This CDR3 is 15 amino acids long. The CDR3 DNA follows: TGTGCCAGTAGTATAGATGGGGGGGCCGAACAGCCCCAGCATTTT. Translated, it gives CASSIDGGAEQPQHF.

This clone appeared once. V and J are TRBV19 and TRBJ2-7; tentatively, D is TRBD2 (6 bases). Trimming removed 4 bases from V and 2 bases from J, with 15 bases in between. The CDR3 loop spans 15 amino acids. CDR1 is LNHDA and CDR2 is SQIVND in the germline V gene (reference sequence). The DNA for the CDR3 is TGTGCCAGTAGTACTGGTGGCGGGGCAACCTACGAGCAGTACTTC. Translating gives CASSTGGGATYEQYF.

V usage is TRBV7-2 and J usage is TRBJ2-1; 7 nucleotides align to TRBD1. The V segment lost 4 bases and the J segment 4 bases; nucleotides outside the gene matches: 4. Germline CDR1 and CDR2: SGHTA and FQGNSA. The CDR3 spans 14 residues. As DNA, the CDR3 is TGTGCCAGCAGCTCACAGGGGTGGTACAATGAGCAGTTCTTC. Translated: CASSSQGWYNEQFF.

The V and J genes are TRBV30 and TRBJ1-5; TRBD1 agrees at 12 bases. The CDR3 spans 15 residues. V shed 4 bases and J 7 bases; nucleotides not matched to a gene: 8. The germline CDR1 and CDR2 sequences are GTSNPN and SVGIG (reference sequence). The CDR3 bases are TGTGCCTGGAATACCCCGGGACAGGGGGCCCAGCCCCAGCATTTT. Translating gives CAWNTPGQGAQPQHF. The full variable domain, completed using reference TRBV30 and TRBJ1-5, is SQTIHQWPATLVQPVGSPLSLECTVEGTSNPNLYWYRQAAGRGLQLLFYSVGIGQISSEVPQNLSASRPQDRQFILSSKKLLLSDSGFYLCAWNTPGQGAQPQHFGDGTRLSIL.

The chain recombines TRBV2 with TRBJ2-1; TRBD2 aligns across 10 bases. V was pared by 5 bases and J by 5 bases, with 6 bases of the junction left unmatched. Germline V gene sequence: CDR1 SNHLY, CDR2 FYNNEI. CDR3 size: 15 residues. CDR3 nucleotide sequence: TGTGCCAGCAGTACCGGGACTAGCGCCCACAATGAGCAGTTCTTC. Translating gives CASSTGTSAHNEQFF.